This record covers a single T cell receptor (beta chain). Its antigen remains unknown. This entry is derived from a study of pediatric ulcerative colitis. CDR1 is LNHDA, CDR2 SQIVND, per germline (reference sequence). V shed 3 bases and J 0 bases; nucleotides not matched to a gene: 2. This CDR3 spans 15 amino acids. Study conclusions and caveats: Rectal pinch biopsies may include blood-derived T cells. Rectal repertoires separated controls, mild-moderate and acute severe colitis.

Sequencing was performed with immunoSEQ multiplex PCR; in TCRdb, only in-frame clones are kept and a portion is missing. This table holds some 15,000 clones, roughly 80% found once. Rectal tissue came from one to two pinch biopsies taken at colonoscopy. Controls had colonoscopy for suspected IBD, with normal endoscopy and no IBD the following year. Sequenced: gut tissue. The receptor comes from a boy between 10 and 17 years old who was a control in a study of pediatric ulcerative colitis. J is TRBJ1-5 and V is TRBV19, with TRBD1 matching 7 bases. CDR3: CASSIGTDSNQPQHF. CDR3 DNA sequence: TGTGCCAGTAGTATCGGGACAGATAGCAATCAGCCCCAGCATTTT.